This T cell receptor (beta chain) was profiled in a study of shared clonotypes between healthy human individuals. In the study overall: Donors, aged 18 to 49, were two women and three men. Regarding the study as a whole: Estimated richness values were generally larger in naive subsets than in memory subsets.

Libraries were prepared by immunoSEQ multiplex PCR; TCRdb keeps only in-frame clonotypes and omits some of them. The table shows about 2,200,000 clones, with roughly 91% occurring only once. This clone has only one observation. What it binds is not known. Additional DNA sequences in this sample encode the identical CDR3. Terminally differentiated effector memory CD45RA+ cells were excluded from the naive CD8 cells, which were CD45RO-negative and positively selected for CCR7. CDR1 and CDR2 from the germline V gene are MDHEN and SYDVKM. This CDR3 has 14 amino acids. V trimming: 2 bases; J trimming: 5 bases; junction bases outside the gene matches: 4.

The sequenced sample was naive CD8+ T cells from PBMCs. The V gene is TRBV28, the J gene TRBJ2-5, with 8 bases that match TRBD1. This clonotype originated in a man aged 18 to 30 in good health. Some clones in this sample may be carry-over from other donors' samples. Written as DNA, the CDR3 is TGTGCCAGCAGTTTAGTCAGGGGGCGGGAGACCCAGTACTTC. This sequence encodes CASSLVRGRETQYF.